This TCR beta chain appears in the sequencing data of a study of a mutant IDH1 vaccine in newly diagnosed glioma. Study in general: Across weeks 1, 3, 5, 7, 11, 15, 19 and 23, patients received a vaccination each time, eight in all.

Generated by immunoSEQ multiplex PCR, the TCRdb table keeps only in-frame clones and is missing some. The sample records about 50,000 clones, approximately 78% being singletons. Time point indicated: week 5, during vaccination. Each dose delivered 300 ug of mutant IDH1 20-mer peptide subcutaneously with imiquimod. Each tumor in the donors was a new WHO grade 3 or 4 astrocytoma, IDH1-mutant and ATRX-lost. For this clone: Antigen specificity is unknown.

Study observations and caveats: Of the patients, 80% to 95% had vaccine-induced immune responses.

The TCR was taken from a man in his forties or fifties with glioma. Sequenced here: PBMCs, sampled from a glioma patient whose treatment included an IDH1 peptide vaccine.

Here the CDR3 reads CASRDLEFTDTQYF. CDR3 in DNA: TGCGCCAGCAGGGACCTAGAGTTCACAGATACGCAGTATTTT. The rearrangement joins TRBV5-1 to TRBJ2-3, with D uncertain. Germline CDR1 and CDR2: SGHRS and YFSETQ. V was clipped by 5 bases and J by 2 bases, with 12 bases between them. The CDR3 has 14 amino acids.